This TCR beta chain was identified during a study of T-cell reconstitution after alpha-beta-depleted transplantation in children. Study-level results: From newly produced T cells came most of the T-cell counts and diversity one year after transplant.

This clonotype was seen at least ten times. Its antigen is still unknown. Using unique molecular identifiers, the investigators prepared the TCRbeta library. TCRdb itself ran the PCR reads through MiXCR, one entry per CDR3 protein. Here the sample spans 240,000 or so distinct CDR3 sequences, approximately 8.9% being singletons. This sequence was found in a male patient aged 10 to 17 who had a stem cell transplant for acute lymphoblastic leukemia, so the T cells may come from the graft donor. Sequenced here: PBMCs, mostly from graft donor cells, sampled 180 days after TCRalphabeta/CD19-depleted stem cell transplant.

The CDR3 reads CASSLVGADQPQHF. The DNA for the CDR3 is TGTGCCAGCAGCTTGGTCGGGGCCGATCAGCCCCAGCATTTT. This chain links TRBV5-6 with TRBJ1-5; possible D gene TRBD1, 5 bases. This CDR3 spans 14 amino acids. The germline gives CDR1 SGHDT, CDR2 YYEEEE. The V end was cut by 0 bases, the J end by 5 bases, with 9 bases between. The full variable domain, completed using reference TRBV5-6 and TRBJ1-5, is DAGVTQSPTHLIKTRGQQVTLRCSPKSGHDTVSWYQQALGQGPQFIFQYYEEEERQRGNFPDRFSGHQFPNYSSELNVNALLLGDSALYLCASSLVGADQPQHFGDGTRLSIL.